This TCR beta chain was recovered during a study of blood T cell repertoires in COVID-19. Measured with immunoSEQ multiplex PCR; TCRdb has only the in-frame clones, and not every one. This sample has more than 200,000 clones, with 88% found just once. Germline values: CDR1 MNHNS, CDR2 SASEGT. The CDR3 has 17 amino acids. The V end was cut by 2 bases, the J end by 0 bases, with 16 bases between. The TCR sequence derives from a woman aged 55 to 70 with acute or convalescent COVID-19. The V gene is TRBV6-1, the J gene TRBJ2-5; no clear D. Input material: peripheral blood. This CDR3 reads CASSEWSRSVNQETQYF. The CDR3 region has the DNA TGTGCCAGCAGTGAATGGAGTAGATCGGTGAACCAAGAGACCCAGTACTTC.